These 17 T cell receptor beta chains were sequenced from one sample in a study of T cells in Graves' hyperthyroidism and ophthalmopathy. TCR beta CDR3 region amplification was performed from RNA transcripts. When the TCR CDR3 underwent first-round RT-PCR, the HTBI primer set was used. From the multiplex PCR reads, TCRdb called clonotypes with MiXCR, one entry per CDR3 protein. The sample has 300,000 to 450,000 distinct CDR3 sequences, approximately 15% seen once. Sequenced input: blood. The receptors were sampled from a woman aged 25 to 39 with Graves' hyperthyroidism.

This clonotype was counted at least ten times. The chain has TRBV6-1 and TRBJ2-3; D is perhaps TRBD2 (6 bases). The ends were cut back, 6 bases at V and 3 bases at J, with 16 bases in the middle. Germline V gives CDR1 MNHNS, CDR2 SASEGT. The CDR3 covers 15 residues. CDR3 sequence reads: CASRRSGLGTDTQYF. The CDR3 DNA follows: TGTGCCAGCAGGAGAAGCGGGCTAGGGACAGATACGCAGTATTTT.

This clonotype was detected only a few times. The chain couples TRBV24-1 to TRBJ2-3; 8 bases align to TRBD2. CDR1 KGHDR and CDR2 SFDVKD come from the germline V gene. This CDR3 spans 14 amino acids. Trimming cost V 0 bases and J 9 bases; bases outside gene matches: 4. The CDR3 reads CATSDLTSGETQYF. The CDR3 region has the DNA TGTGCCACCAGTGATTTGACTAGCGGAGAAACGCAGTATTTT.

The V gene is TRBV27, the J gene TRBJ1-2, with 10 bases that match TRBD1. V lost 8 bases and J lost 0; bases outside the gene matches: 9. Germline CDR1 MNHEY, CDR2 SMNVEV (reference sequence). The CDR3 loop spans 16 amino acids. CDR3 DNA: TGTGCCAGCGGAACCGAGGGGACAGGGGCTAACTATGGCTACACCTTC. It specifies CASGTEGTGANYGYTF.

CDR3 loop: CASGIRPPQSGYTF. In DNA form, the CDR3 reads TGTGCCAGCGGGATAAGACCCCCCCAGAGTGGCTACACCTTC. The rearrangement links TRBV2 to TRBJ1-2, with D unclear. The germline gives CDR1 SNHLY, CDR2 FYNNEI. Trimming took off 8 bases at V and 7 bases at J, with 20 bases between the two ends. This CDR3 is built from 14 residues. Full variable domain (remainder filled in from reference TRBV2 and TRBJ1-2): EPEVTQTPSHQVTQMGQEVILRCVPISNHLYFYWYRQILGQKVEFLVSFYNNEISEKSEIFDDQFSVERPDGSNFTLKIRSTKLEDSAMYFCASGIRPPQSGYTFGSGTRLTVV.

The chain combines TRBV18 with TRBJ1-5; 7 nucleotides align to TRBD1. Per the germline V gene, CDR1 is KGHSH and CDR2 is LQKENI. This CDR3 has 14 amino acids. J was trimmed by 5 bases and V by 6 bases; bases with no gene match: 7. Written as DNA, the CDR3 is TGTGCCAGCTCGCCAGGGACAGCCTATCAGCCCCAGCATTTT. It encodes CASSPGTAYQPQHF.

This chain joins TRBV6-5 and TRBJ2-1; TRBD2 matches 8 bases. Per germline, CDR1 MNHEY and CDR2 SVGAGI. Trimming removed 2 bases from V and 10 bases from J; junction bases left unmatched: 7. The CDR3 covers 14 residues. CDR3 in DNA: TGTGCCAGCAGTTACACAAACCCGGGGGGGGAGCAGTTCTTC. Encoded protein: CASSYTNPGGEQFF.

This clonotype was detected only a few times. The CDR3 sequence is CSASPVPGQTSGGYSNQPQHF. CDR3 in DNA: TGCAGTGCTTCACCCGTTCCGGGACAAACCTCCGGGGGGTATAGCAATCAGCCCCAGCATTTT. V usage is TRBV20-1 and J usage is TRBJ1-5; possibly TRBD1 for D (6 bases). The CDR3 has 21 amino acids. Germline loops: CDR1 DFQATT, CDR2 SNEGSKA (reference sequence). Between the trimmed V and J ends, which lost 5 bases and 0 bases, there was a span of 32 bases.

The CDR3 sequence is CASSATISGFSTDTQYF. The CDR3 DNA sequence: TGTGCCAGCTCAGCCACAATCAGCGGGTTTAGCACAGATACGCAGTATTTT. The chain has TRBV18 and TRBJ2-3, with D possibly being TRBD2 (6 bases). V was pared by 5 bases and J by 0 bases, with 18 bases between. The CDR3 is 17 residues long. Germline V CDR1 and CDR2: KGHSH, LQKENI.

The table lists this clonotype with a few counts. V gene TRBV7-2 combines with J gene TRBJ2-2; the match to TRBD1 covers 7 bases. The length of the CDR3 is 14 residues. V trimming: 5 bases; J trimming: 7 bases; junction bases outside the gene matches: 7. Germline V gene sequence: CDR1 SGHTA, CDR2 FQGNSA. The CDR3 DNA sequence: TGTGCCAGCAGCCTAGGGGGCGACGACGGGGAGCTGTTTTTT. This encodes CASSLGGDDGELFF.

This clonotype showed up just a few times. The chain joins TRBV6-1 to TRBJ2-1; D ambiguous. V was cut by 0 bases and J by 8 bases, with 14 bases left in between. Germline V CDR1 and CDR2: MNHNS, SASEGT. The CDR3 covers 15 residues. The CDR3 loop is CASSEAAILMDEQFF. The DNA for the CDR3 is TGTGCCAGCAGTGAAGCGGCTATTCTTATGGATGAGCAGTTCTTC.

There are many counts of this clonotype. The J gene is TRBJ2-7, the V gene TRBV18; D is possibly TRBD2 (6 bases). The V and J ends lost 2 bases and 2 bases respectively, with 10 bases between them. The CDR3 loop spans 14 amino acids. Germline V gene lookup returns CDR1 KGHSH and CDR2 LQKENI. The CDR3 loop is CASSPRRGTYEQYF. CDR3 coding DNA: TGTGCCAGCTCACCAAGACGGGGGACCTACGAGCAGTACTTC.

The J gene is TRBJ1-1, the V gene TRBV7-8, with D maybe TRBD1 (6 bases). Per germline, CDR1 SGHVS and CDR2 FQNEAQ. Trimming took 3 bases from V and 0 from J, leaving 11 bases between them. This CDR3 spans 15 amino acids. CDR3 protein: CASSFDGQLNTEAFF. The CDR3 DNA is TGTGCCAGCAGCTTTGACGGACAGCTGAACACTGAAGCTTTCTTT. Drawing the rest from reference TRBV7-8 and TRBJ1-1, the complete variable domain is GAGVSQSPRYKVAKRGQDVALRCDPISGHVSLFWYQQALGQGPEFLTYFQNEAQLDKSGLPSDRFFAERPEGSVSTLKIQRTQQEDSAVYLCASSFDGQLNTEAFFGQGTRLTVV.

This clonotype was observed at least ten times. This chain joins TRBV28 and TRBJ2-7; TRBD1 aligns across 10 bases. This CDR3 is 15 amino acids long. Germline CDR1 MDHEN, CDR2 SYDVKM. The junction had 5 bases not matched to a gene; V was cut back by 6 bases and J by 0 bases. CDR3 residues: CASRGTGVPSYEQYF. The CDR3, as DNA: TGTGCCAGCAGAGGGACAGGGGTACCCTCCTACGAGCAGTACTTC.

The V call is TRBV6-2 or TRBV6-3, the J call TRBJ1-6, with a possible D match to TRBD1 (6 bases). Germline V CDR1 and CDR2: MNHEY, SVGEGT. The V end was cut by 8 bases, the J end by 7 bases, with 21 bases between. The CDR3 has 16 residues. Here the CDR3 DNA reads TGTGCCAGCGTAGTGGGCAGGGGCGGATCGAATTCACCCCTCCACTTT. It yields the protein CASVVGRGGSNSPLHF.

The rearrangement joins TRBV20-1 to TRBJ1-4; 8 bases are a match to TRBD1. The J segment lost 2 bases and the V segment lost 6 bases, leaving 2 bases of the junction unmatched. The germline V gene encodes CDR1 DFQATT and CDR2 SNEGSKA (reference sequence). This CDR3 region has 13 residues. In nucleotides, the CDR3 is TGCAGTGCGAACAGGGGGACTAATGAAAAACTGTTTTTT. Translating gives CSANRGTNEKLFF.

In its sample, this clonotype was seen many times. The chain combines TRBV27 with TRBJ1-2; tentative D call: TRBD1 (5 bases). CDR3 length: 16 residues. From germline, CDR1 is MNHEY and CDR2 SMNVEV (reference sequence). V was shortened by 5 bases and J by 4 bases, with 20 bases between the two germline ends. Here the CDR3 reads CASSKSLTSGSYGYTF. CDR3 in DNA: TGTGCCAGCAGTAAATCACTTACCTCAGGGAGCTATGGCTACACCTTC.

Regarding this clonotype: This may stem from a read error, because a much larger clone lies one nucleotide away. The rearrangement links TRBV29-1 to TRBJ2-2; 9 nucleotides match TRBD2. This CDR3 is built from 15 residues. CDR1 and CDR2 from the germline V gene are SQVTM and ANQGSEA. The trim removed 4 bases at V and 4 bases at J, leaving 7 bases unmatched. In nucleotides, the CDR3 is TGCAGCGTTGGTCGTCTAGCGGGGAGCACCGGGGAGCTGTTTTTT. Amino acid sequence: CSVGRLAGSTGELFF.